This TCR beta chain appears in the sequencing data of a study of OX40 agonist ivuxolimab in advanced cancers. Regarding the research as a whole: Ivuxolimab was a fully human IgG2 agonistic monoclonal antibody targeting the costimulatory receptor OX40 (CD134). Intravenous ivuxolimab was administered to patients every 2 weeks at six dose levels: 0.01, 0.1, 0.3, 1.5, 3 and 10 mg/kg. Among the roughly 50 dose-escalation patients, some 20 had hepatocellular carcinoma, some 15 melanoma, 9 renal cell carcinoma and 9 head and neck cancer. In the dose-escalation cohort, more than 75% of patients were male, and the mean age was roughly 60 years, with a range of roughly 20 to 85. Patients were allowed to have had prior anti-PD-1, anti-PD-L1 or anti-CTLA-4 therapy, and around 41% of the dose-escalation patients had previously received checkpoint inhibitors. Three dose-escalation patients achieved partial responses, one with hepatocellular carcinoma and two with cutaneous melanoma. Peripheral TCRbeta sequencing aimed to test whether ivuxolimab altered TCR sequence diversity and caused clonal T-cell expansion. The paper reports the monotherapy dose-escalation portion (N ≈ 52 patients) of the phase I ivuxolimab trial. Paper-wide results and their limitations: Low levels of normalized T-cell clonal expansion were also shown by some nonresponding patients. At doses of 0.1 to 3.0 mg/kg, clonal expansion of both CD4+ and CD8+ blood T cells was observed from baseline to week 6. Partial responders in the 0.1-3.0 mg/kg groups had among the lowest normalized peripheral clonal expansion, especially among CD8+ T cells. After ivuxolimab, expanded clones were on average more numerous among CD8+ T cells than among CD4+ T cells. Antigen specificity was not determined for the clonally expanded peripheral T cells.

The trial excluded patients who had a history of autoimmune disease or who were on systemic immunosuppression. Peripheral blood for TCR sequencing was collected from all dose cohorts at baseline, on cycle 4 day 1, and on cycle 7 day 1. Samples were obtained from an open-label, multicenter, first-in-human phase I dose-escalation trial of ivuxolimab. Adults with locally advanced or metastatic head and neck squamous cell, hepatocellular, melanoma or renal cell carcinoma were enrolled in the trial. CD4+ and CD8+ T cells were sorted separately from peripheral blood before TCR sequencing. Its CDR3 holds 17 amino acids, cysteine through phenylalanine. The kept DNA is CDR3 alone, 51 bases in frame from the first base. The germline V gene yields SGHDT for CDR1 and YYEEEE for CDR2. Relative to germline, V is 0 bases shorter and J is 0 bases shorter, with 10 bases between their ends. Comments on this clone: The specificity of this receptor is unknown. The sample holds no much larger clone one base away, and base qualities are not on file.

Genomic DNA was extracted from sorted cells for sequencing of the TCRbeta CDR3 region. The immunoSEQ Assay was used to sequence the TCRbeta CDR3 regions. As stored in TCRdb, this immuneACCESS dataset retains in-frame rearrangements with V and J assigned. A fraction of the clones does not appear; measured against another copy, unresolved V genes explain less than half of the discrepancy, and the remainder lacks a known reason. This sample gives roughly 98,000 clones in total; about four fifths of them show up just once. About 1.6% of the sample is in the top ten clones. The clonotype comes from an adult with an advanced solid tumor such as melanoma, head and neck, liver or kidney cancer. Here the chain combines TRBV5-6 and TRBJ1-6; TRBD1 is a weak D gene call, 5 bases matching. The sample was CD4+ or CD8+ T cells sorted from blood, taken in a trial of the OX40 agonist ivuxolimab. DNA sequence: TGTGCCAGCAGCTTGGAGGGGCTGAGCTCCTATAATTCACCCCTCCACTTT. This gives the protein CASSLEGLSSYNSPLHF. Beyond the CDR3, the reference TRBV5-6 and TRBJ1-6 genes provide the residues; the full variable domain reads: DAGVTQSPTHLIKTRGQQVTLRCSPKSGHDTVSWYQQALGQGPQFIFQYYEEEERQRGNFPDRFSGHQFPNYSSELNVNALLLGDSALYLCASSLEGLSSYNSPLHFGNGTRLTVT.